These 20 T cell receptor beta chains were sequenced from one sample in a study of control samples from healthy donors and cancer patients (TCRdb year 2020). The library was prepared using the immunoSEQ multiplex PCR assay. TCRdb mirrors the immuneACCESS table, restricted to in-frame sequences. Some clones are absent from its copies; in checked studies, under half trace to an unresolved V gene, and the reason for the others is unknown. The sample records 120,000 or so clones, roughly 87% of which are singletons. Around 2% of the sample comes from the top ten. The specimen was blood. These receptors all stem from a young man in good health.

V usage is TRBV7-2 and J usage is TRBJ2-1; 8 nucleotides agree with TRBD2. V was clipped by 5 bases and J by 0 bases; unmatched bases: 6. Germline-derived CDR1 and CDR2 are SGHTA and FQGNSA. CDR3 length: 16 residues. The CDR3 protein is CASSTKRERSYNEQFF. DNA of the CDR3: TGTGCCAGCAGCACCAAGCGGGAGCGCTCCTACAATGAGCAGTTCTTC.

This chain joins TRBV20-1 and TRBJ1-1; 9 bases map to TRBD1. Germline loops: CDR1 DFQATT, CDR2 SNEGSKA (reference sequence). The CDR3 is 13 residues long. The V segment lost 3 bases and the J segment 4 bases; nucleotides outside the gene matches: 3. In DNA, the CDR3 is TGCAGTGCTAGTGGGACAGGGACCACTGAAGCTTTCTTT. Protein product: CSASGTGTTEAFF.

The chain has TRBV9 and TRBJ1-4, with D tentatively TRBD1 (6 bases). The V and J ends lost 4 bases and 4 bases respectively, with 17 bases between them. Germline-derived CDR1 and CDR2 are SGDLS and YYNGEE. This CDR3 has 16 amino acids. The CDR3 spells CASSRGGRTDNEKLFF. In DNA, the CDR3 is TGTGCCAGCAGCCGAGGGGGACGGACAGATAATGAAAAACTGTTTTTT.

In its sample, this clone was seen a few times. Here the CDR3 reads CASGLLRSTNTEAFF. The DNA of the CDR3 is TGTGCTAGTGGTTTGCTGAGATCCACGAACACTGAAGCTTTCTTT. The chain recombines TRBV12-5 with TRBJ1-1; D is unclear. Trimming cost V 2 bases and J 1 base, with 11 bases left between them. Germline V gene data show CDR1 as LGHNT and CDR2 as FRNRAP. The CDR3 consists of 15 residues. The entire variable domain, with the rest obtained from reference TRBV12-5 and TRBJ1-1, is as follows: DARVTQTPRHKVTEMGQEVTMRCQPILGHNTVFWYRQTMMQGLELLAYFRNRAPLDDSGMPKDRFSAEMPDATLATLKIQPSEPRDSAVYFCASGLLRSTNTEAFFGQGTRLTVV.

In this sample, this clone turned up a few times. The V gene is TRBV15, the J gene TRBJ1-3; 7 nucleotides align to TRBD1. The length of the CDR3 is 18 residues. Germline V gene sequence: CDR1 LNHNV, CDR2 YYDKDF (reference sequence). J lost 2 bases, V lost 0 bases, and 10 bases had no gene match. CDR3 sequence reads: CATSRDVRGQGPGNTIYF. The CDR3 DNA is TGTGCCACCAGCAGAGATGTGAGGGGGCAAGGGCCTGGAAACACCATATATTTT.

The gene calls are TRBV27 and TRBJ2-6; TRBD1 agrees at 11 bases. The CDR3 is 18 residues long. J gave up 4 bases and V 6 bases, and 11 bases lay outside the gene matches. Per germline, CDR1 MNHEY and CDR2 SMNVEV (reference sequence). CDR3 region: CASRRTGGALSGANVLTF. In DNA, the CDR3 is TGTGCCAGCAGAAGGACAGGGGGCGCGTTATCCGGGGCCAACGTCCTGACTTTC.

This clone came up a few times. The genes are TRBV27 and TRBJ1-2, with 10 bases fitting TRBD1. Germline-derived CDR1 and CDR2 are MNHEY and SMNVEV (reference sequence). Losses at the gene ends were 4 bases for V and 6 bases for J; bases not matched to a gene: 11. The CDR3 consists of 16 residues. Here the CDR3 DNA reads TGTGCCAGCAGTTCTCCGGGACAGGGGTCGGGGAATGGCTACACCTTC. Its translation is CASSSPGQGSGNGYTF.

The V and J genes are TRBV7-2 and TRBJ2-7; no clear D. This CDR3 is built from 11 residues. Germline CDR1 reads SGHTA; CDR2 reads FQGNSA. Deletions cut 4 bases from V and 5 bases from J, with 6 bases between. The CDR3 DNA reads as TGTGCCAGCAGCTCCTACAACGAGCAGTACTTC. Translation: CASSSYNEQYF.

This rearrangement joins TRBV28 to TRBJ1-5; D might be TRBD1 (5 bases). V lost 5 bases and J lost 0, with 11 bases in between. CDR1 is MDHEN and CDR2 is SYDVKM in the germline V gene. This CDR3 comprises 15 residues. The CDR3 reads CASSRGKNSNQPQHF. CDR3 nucleotide sequence: TGTGCCAGCAGTAGGGGCAAGAATAGCAATCAGCCCCAGCATTTT.

This sequence joins TRBV14 and TRBJ2-2, with a weak D call TRBD1 (6 bases). The CDR3 spans 17 residues. Germline V gene lookup returns CDR1 SGHDN and CDR2 FVKESK. With 1 base removed from V and 3 bases from J, the gap between germline ends came to 15 bases. The CDR3 sequence: CASSQVGSGAYTGELFF. The CDR3 nucleotides are TGTGCCAGCAGCCAAGTGGGGTCAGGGGCTTACACCGGGGAGCTGTTTTTT.

CDR3 residues: CASSPSSGRISYNEQFF. CDR3 coding DNA: TGTGCCAGCTCACCATCTAGCGGGAGGATCTCCTACAATGAGCAGTTCTTC. The chain recombines TRBV18 with TRBJ2-1; TRBD2 agrees at 11 bases. The CDR3 has 17 residues. Trimming cost V 2 bases and J 0 bases; bases outside gene matches: 3. CDR1 is KGHSH and CDR2 is LQKENI in the germline V gene. Complete variable domain (other parts from reference TRBV18 and TRBJ2-1): NAGVMQNPRHLVRRRGQEARLRCSPMKGHSHVYWYRQLPEEGLKFMVYLQKENIIDESGMPKERFSAEFPKEGPSILRIQQVVRGDSAAYFCASSPSSGRISYNEQFFGPGTRLTVL.

The V and J genes are TRBV7-9 and TRBJ2-4; D tentatively reads TRBD1 or TRBD2 (5 bases each). Trimming shortened V by 8 bases and J by 8 bases, and 13 bases separated the two germline ends. The CDR3 totals 12 residues. CDR1 and CDR2 (germline): SEHNR, FQNEAQ (reference sequence). CDR3 loop: CASWDGVDIQYF. As DNA, the CDR3 is TGTGCCAGCTGGGACGGCGTGGACATTCAGTACTTC.

The chain recombines TRBV9 with TRBJ1-2, with 9 bases fitting TRBD1. Germline CDR1 is SGDLS and CDR2 is YYNGEE. CDR3 length: 14 residues. V dropped 4 bases and J dropped 8; count of bases not matched to a gene: 9. The CDR3 region is CASSPWDRVGGYTF. In nucleotides, the CDR3 is TGTGCCAGCAGCCCCTGGGACAGGGTGGGGGGCTACACCTTC.

V is TRBV30 and J is TRBJ2-7; 9 positions agree with TRBD1. Germline lookup yields CDR1 GTSNPN and CDR2 SVGIG (reference sequence). The J segment lost 2 bases and the V segment lost 0 bases, leaving 2 bases of the junction unmatched. The CDR3 has 14 amino acids. CDR3 sequence: CAWSVGDRAYEQYF. DNA of the CDR3: TGTGCCTGGAGTGTAGGGGACAGGGCCTACGAGCAGTACTTC.

This clone has a single count. V usage is TRBV6-5 and J usage is TRBJ1-4; D unresolved. The germline V gene has CDR1 MNHEY and CDR2 SVGAGI. Trimming stripped 6 bases from V and 4 bases from J, with 15 bases between. The CDR3 length is 15 residues. The CDR3 nucleotides read TGTGCCAGCAGCACGGAAGGTCTTCATAATGAAAAACTGTTTTTT. Translation: CASSTEGLHNEKLFF.

The chain employs TRBV5-4 and TRBJ1-1; D is undetermined. The germline gives CDR1 SGHNT, CDR2 YYREEE (reference sequence). V lost 4 bases and J lost 3, with 16 bases in between. The CDR3 runs 15 residues. CDR3 in amino acids: CASSPQPFGDTEAFF. The CDR3 coding sequence is TGTGCCAGCAGCCCGCAACCATTTGGGGACACTGAAGCTTTCTTT.

The CDR3 DNA reads TGTGCCGTGGGGACTACACGTAGCACAGATACGCAGTATTTT. It codes for CAVGTTRSTDTQYF. The chain employs TRBV24-1 and TRBJ2-3; 7 bases match TRBD2. This CDR3 is built from 14 residues. The V and J ends lost 12 bases and 0 bases, in that order; junction bases with no gene match: 8. In germline, CDR1 is KGHDR, CDR2 SFDVKD.

This chain joins TRBV21-1 and TRBJ1-1; the table's D call of TRBD1 was not tested on the DNA. TRBV21-1 is a known pseudogene. CDR3 length: 16 amino acids. CDR3 residues: CASSKDGRGRATEAFF. The CDR3 DNA reads TGTGCCAGCAGCAAAGACGGCAGGGGGCGGGCAACTGAAGCTTTCTTT.

As for this clone: An end of the junction does not agree with germline; a read error may underlie this. The V and J genes are TRBV20-1 and TRBJ2-1; TRBD2 matches at 7 bases. The germline gives CDR1 DFQATT, CDR2 SNEGSKA (reference sequence). The CDR3 totals 16 residues. CDR3 nucleotide sequence: TGCAGTGCGAGTAATTTCGGGGGAGGGAGCTACAGTGAGCAGTTCTTC. This codes for CSASNFGGGSYSEQFF.

The chain employs TRBV7-8 and TRBJ2-1; D is possibly TRBD2 (6 bases). The CDR3 contains 14 residues. Germline V lookup: CDR1 SGHVS, CDR2 FQNEAQ. V was cut by 7 bases and J by 4 bases, with 14 bases left in between. As DNA, the CDR3 is TGTGCCAGCATCAGGGACTTGGGGTACAATGAGCAGTTCTTC. Residues: CASIRDLGYNEQFF.